This note documents a single TCR beta chain sequence. This entry belongs to a study of T cell changes during pregnancy in multiple sclerosis. The assay was immunoSEQ multiplex PCR, and TCRdb's table has in-frame clones only and misses some. The repertoire holds over 50,000 clones, with around 93% as singletons. Sequenced here: CD4+ T cells from peripheral blood mononuclear cells, sampled after pregnancy. The receptor was derived from a female donor with multiple sclerosis, enrolled in a pregnancy study.

The CDR3 sequence: CASSLSGSRTGELFF. The DNA of the CDR3 is TGTGCCAGCAGCTTATCCGGGAGTCGAACCGGGGAGCTGTTTTTT. The chain couples TRBV7-3 to TRBJ2-2, with D possibly TRBD2 on 6 matching bases. The V and J ends lost 2 bases and 5 bases respectively, with 12 bases between them. Germline-derived CDR1 and CDR2 are SGHTA and FQGTGA. The CDR3 sequence is 15 residues long.